A single sample is the source of the 30 T cell receptor beta chains below, sequenced in a study of blood T cell repertoires in COVID-19. Data came from immunoSEQ multiplex PCR; TCRdb stores just in-frame clones and leaves some out. The data show fewer than 200,000 clones, with less than 85% seen just once and nearly 4.5% held by the top ten. Sequencing was carried out using PBMCs or T cells enriched from blood (not recorded which). The receptors shown here come from a woman in her forties or fifties who had recovered from COVID-19.

This sequence joins TRBV7-9 and TRBJ1-1; 9 bases are a match to TRBD1. Germline-derived CDR1 and CDR2 are SEHNR and FQNEAQ (reference sequence). The CDR3 contains 15 residues. V was pared by 5 bases and J by 4 bases, with 8 bases of the junction left unmatched. CDR3 DNA sequence: TGTGCCAGCAGCCCTCAACAGGGGGCGCGCACTGAAGCTTTCTTT. Translating it yields CASSPQQGARTEAFF.

This chain joins TRBV6-5 and TRBJ2-1; 12 bases fit TRBD1. CDR3 length equals 14 residues. Germline V lookup: CDR1 MNHEY, CDR2 SVGAGI. The trim removed 10 bases at V and 9 bases at J, leaving 10 bases unmatched. The CDR3 loop reads CATSRDRGRGEQFF. The CDR3, as DNA: TGTGCCACCTCCCGGGACAGGGGGCGAGGTGAGCAGTTCTTC.

This chain connects TRBV5-5 to TRBJ2-2; TRBD1 aligns across 7 bases. Germline-derived CDR1 and CDR2 are SGHKS and YYEKEE (reference sequence). The CDR3 runs 16 residues. J was trimmed by 2 bases and V by 2 bases; bases with no gene match: 6. CDR3 residues: CASSLGTALNTGELFF. The CDR3 DNA reads TGTGCCAGCAGCTTAGGGACAGCCCTAAACACCGGGGAGCTGTTTTTT.

This CDR3 reads CASSLRTGGFTTTAQYF. The CDR3, as DNA: TGTGCCAGCAGTCTACGGACAGGGGGCTTTACCACAACTGCGCAGTATTTT. The chain couples TRBV28 to TRBJ2-3, with 11 bases lining up with TRBD1. V lost 5 bases, J lost 10 bases, and 17 bases stayed unmatched. This CDR3 is 17 amino acids long. CDR1 and CDR2 (germline): MDHEN, SYDVKM.

The gene calls are TRBV5-8 and TRBJ2-1; D is ambiguous. Looked up from germline, CDR1 is SGHTS and CDR2 is YDEGEE. V lost 1 base, J lost 15 bases, and 14 bases lay in between. The CDR3 spans 12 residues. CDR3 nucleotide sequence: TGTGCCAGCAGCTTGAAGATGGCGGTCGCGTTCTTC. Translating gives CASSLKMAVAFF.

This chain joins TRBV5-1 and TRBJ2-5; tentatively, D is TRBD2 (5 bases). Trimming shortened V by 0 bases and J by 2 bases, and 8 bases separated the two germline ends. From germline, CDR1 is SGHRS and CDR2 YFSETQ. The CDR3 totals 14 residues. The CDR3 sequence: CASSLGGYQETQYF. CDR3 coding DNA: TGCGCCAGCAGCTTGGGCGGGTATCAAGAGACCCAGTACTTC.

Only one count was recorded for this clone. V usage is TRBV6-5 and J usage is TRBJ1-1; D is ambiguous. V lost 4 bases and J 1 base, leaving 10 bases between the germline ends. Germline V gene sequence: CDR1 MNHEY, CDR2 SVGAGI. The CDR3 is 14 amino acids. The CDR3, as DNA: TGTGCCAGCAGTTCAGAATACCGGAACACTGAAGCTTTCTTT. This gives the protein CASSSEYRNTEAFF.

The sample holds a few counts of this clone. This chain uses TRBV6-5 with TRBJ1-2; TRBD1 aligns across 11 bases. CDR3 size: 14 residues. V shed 4 bases and J 7 bases; nucleotides not matched to a gene: 5. Germline V gene sequence: CDR1 MNHEY, CDR2 SVGAGI. The CDR3 nucleotides read TGTGCCAGCAGTTTTGGACAGGGGGCAGGTGGCTACACCTTC. This codes for CASSFGQGAGGYTF.

The rearrangement links TRBV9 to TRBJ1-2; D uncertain. Germline V gene sequence: CDR1 SGDLS, CDR2 YYNGEE. This CDR3 region has 14 residues. Trimming cost V 4 bases and J 6 bases, with 16 bases left between them. The CDR3, as DNA: TGTGCCAGCAGCCCCATTTCCTTTGAGAATGGCTACACCTTC. Protein sequence: CASSPISFENGYTF.

For the CDR3, the DNA is TGTGCCTGGAGTAAGATAGAGCCGCGAGATACGCAGTATTTT. Its translation is CAWSKIEPRDTQYF. The chain employs TRBV30 and TRBJ2-3; D not certain. The CDR3 is made up of 14 amino acids. Trimming stripped 2 bases from V and 5 bases from J, with 14 bases between. Per the germline V gene, CDR1 is GTSNPN and CDR2 is SVGIG (reference sequence).

The genes are TRBV30 and TRBJ1-2; the D gene is possibly TRBD1 (6 bases). The germline V gene has CDR1 GTSNPN and CDR2 SVGIG (reference sequence). This CDR3 is 11 amino acids long. Trimming removed 2 bases at V and 13 bases at J, with 14 bases between. CDR3 residues: CAWSPRGLFTF. The CDR3 coding sequence is TGTGCCTGGAGTCCCAGGGGCCTTTTCACCTTC.

The chain has TRBV19 and TRBJ2-1; 15 bases align to TRBD2. Trimming took 8 bases from V and 7 from J; bases not matched to a gene: 6. The CDR3 spans 15 residues. Germline-derived CDR1 and CDR2 are LNHDA and SQIVND (reference sequence). CDR3 sequence: CASVLGTSGRNEQFF. The CDR3 DNA reads as TGTGCCAGTGTCCTGGGGACTAGCGGGAGGAATGAGCAGTTCTTC.

The chain couples TRBV6-5 to TRBJ2-4; a weak D match, TRBD2 (5 bases). Trimming left V 6 bases short and J 12 bases short, with 15 bases between. In germline, CDR1 is MNHEY, CDR2 SVGAGI. This CDR3 is built from 12 residues. CDR3 sequence (DNA): TGTGCCAGCAGGAAACTGGGCAGCGGTCAGTACTTC. Encoded protein: CASRKLGSGQYF.

The chain is built from TRBV5-1 and TRBJ2-1, with D possibly being TRBD2 (6 bases). The V end lost 0 bases, the J end lost 9 bases, and 10 bases lay between the germline ends. The CDR3 is made up of 13 amino acids. The germline gives CDR1 SGHRS, CDR2 YFSETQ. The CDR3 sequence is CASSLELGGEQFF. The CDR3 DNA follows: TGCGCCAGCAGCTTGGAGCTGGGGGGTGAGCAGTTCTTC.

The chain carries TRBV7-2 and TRBJ1-5, with TRBD1 as a possible D gene (5 bases). The CDR3 length is 15 residues. Trimming shortened V by 0 bases and J by 3 bases, and 9 bases separated the two germline ends. Germline CDR1 and CDR2: SGHTA and FQGNSA. CDR3: CASSLARTPNQPQHF. CDR3 in DNA: TGTGCCAGCAGCTTAGCGAGGACACCCAATCAGCCCCAGCATTTT.

V and J are TRBV10-3 and TRBJ2-7, with 7 bases aligning to TRBD2. The CDR3 is 12 residues long. The J segment lost 4 bases and the V segment lost 8 bases, leaving 5 bases of the junction unmatched. Germline CDR1 and CDR2: ENHRY and SYGVKD. CDR3 amino acids: CAIGEREYEQYV. CDR3 DNA: TGTGCCATCGGGGAGCGGGAATACGAGCAGTACGTC.

A few counts support this clone. The same CDR3 can be traced to other DNA sequences in this sample. This chain uses TRBV5-1 with TRBJ1-1, with TRBD1 matching over 9 bases. The germline CDR1 and CDR2 sequences are SGHRS and YFSETQ. V was clipped by 0 bases and J by 8 bases; unmatched bases: 2. CDR3 length: 13 residues. The CDR3 nucleotides read TGCGCCAGCAGCTTGGGAACAGGGGGCGAAGCTTTCTTT. Amino acid sequence: CASSLGTGGEAFF.

V is TRBV30 and J is TRBJ1-1; perhaps TRBD1 as D (6 bases). CDR1 and CDR2 (germline): GTSNPN, SVGIG (reference sequence). The ends were cut back, 0 bases at V and 2 bases at J, with 13 bases in the middle. The CDR3 contains 15 residues. Here the CDR3 reads CAWSVAGGGNTEAFF. The DNA for the CDR3 is TGTGCCTGGAGTGTCGCGGGGGGCGGTAACACTGAAGCTTTCTTT.

The V and J genes are TRBV6-5 and TRBJ1-1, with no clear D. Trimming took off 8 bases at V and 0 bases at J, with 10 bases between the two ends. This CDR3 spans 13 amino acids. Germline V gene sequence: CDR1 MNHEY, CDR2 SVGAGI. The CDR3 loop is CASASTVNTEAFF. For the CDR3, the DNA is TGTGCCAGCGCAAGTACGGTGAACACTGAAGCTTTCTTT.

This clone was picked up a small number of times. The chain joins TRBV27 to TRBJ1-2, with a tentative D call TRBD1 (6 bases). Germline CDR1 MNHEY, CDR2 SMNVEV (reference sequence). Deletions cut 8 bases from V and 4 bases from J, with 14 bases between. The CDR3 has 13 residues. The CDR3 loop reads CASSGGLGYGYTF. The CDR3 nucleotides read TGTGCCAGCTCTGGGGGCCTCGGCTATGGCTACACCTTC.

This chain connects TRBV7-8 to TRBJ2-1; 9 nucleotides line up with TRBD2. Per the germline V gene, CDR1 is SGHVS and CDR2 is FQNEAQ. The CDR3 consists of 15 residues. V dropped 7 bases and J dropped 2; count of bases not matched to a gene: 6. The CDR3 loop is CASTETSGPYNEQFF. The CDR3 DNA sequence: TGTGCCAGCACCGAGACTAGCGGTCCCTACAATGAGCAGTTCTTC.

The genes are TRBV2 and TRBJ1-5; D is unresolved. CDR3 length: 15 amino acids. V lost 3 bases and J 0 bases, leaving 9 bases between the germline ends. Germline-derived CDR1 and CDR2 are SNHLY and FYNNEI. The CDR3 DNA reads TGTGCCAGCAGTGATCAGGCCCATAGCAATCAGCCCCAGCATTTT. This codes for CASSDQAHSNQPQHF.

The J gene is TRBJ2-1, the V gene TRBV4-2; possible D gene TRBD2, 5 bases. V was shortened by 0 bases and J by 8 bases, with 20 bases between the two germline ends. This CDR3 has 17 residues. Per germline, CDR1 LGHNA and CDR2 YNFKEQ. CDR3 coding DNA: TGTGCCAGCAGCCAAGACTGGAGGTCCGTATCGAACGATGAGCAGTTCTTC. Translated, it gives CASSQDWRSVSNDEQFF.

About this clone itself: Additional DNA sequences in this sample encode the identical CDR3. In nucleotides, the CDR3 is TGTGCCAGCAGCCCGGGGACAGCTAATCAGCCCCAGCATTTT. Its translation is CASSPGTANQPQHF. The chain carries TRBV7-9 and TRBJ1-5; 7 nucleotides match TRBD1. V lost 5 bases to trimming and J lost 4 bases; unmatched junction nucleotides: 5. The CDR3 runs to 14 residues. Germline V gene data show CDR1 as SEHNR and CDR2 as FQNEAQ (reference sequence).

The genes are TRBV19 and TRBJ2-7; 7 positions agree with TRBD2. Germline-derived CDR1 and CDR2 are LNHDA and SQIVND (reference sequence). The trim removed 3 bases at V and 5 bases at J, leaving 4 bases unmatched. This CDR3 contains 13 residues. CDR3 protein: CASSMGGSDEQYV. Here the CDR3 DNA reads TGTGCCAGTAGTATGGGAGGGTCCGACGAGCAGTACGTC.

The chain uses TRBV6-5 and TRBJ2-3, with a possible D match to TRBD1 (6 bases). The germline V and J ends were trimmed by 4 bases and 1 base, with 15 bases remaining between them. The CDR3 contains 16 residues. Germline CDR1 is MNHEY and CDR2 is SVGAGI. CDR3 in amino acids: CASSSSGVMGTDTQYF. The CDR3, as DNA: TGTGCCAGCAGTTCATCAGGGGTTATGGGCACAGATACGCAGTATTTT.

This chain joins TRBV28 and TRBJ1-1; 9 bases line up with TRBD1. Losses at the gene ends were 11 bases for V and 2 bases for J; bases not matched to a gene: 6. Germline V gene data show CDR1 as MDHEN and CDR2 as SYDVKM. The CDR3 covers 13 residues. The CDR3 sequence: CAGGGQGNTEAFF. In nucleotides, the CDR3 is TGTGCCGGGGGGGGACAGGGAAACACTGAAGCTTTCTTT.

This clone was seen more than once but under ten times. The chain combines TRBV30 with TRBJ1-1; D not certain. From germline, CDR1 is GTSNPN and CDR2 SVGIG (reference sequence). The ends were cut back, 3 bases at V and 1 base at J, with 6 bases in the middle. The CDR3 totals 12 residues. The CDR3 loop reads CAWRTPNTEAFF. The DNA of the CDR3 is TGTGCCTGGAGGACTCCGAACACTGAAGCTTTCTTT.

This chain uses TRBV6-5 with TRBJ2-3; the match to TRBD2 covers 9 bases. The CDR3 is 14 residues long. V was pared by 5 bases and J by 3 bases, with 3 bases of the junction left unmatched. Germline V gene sequence: CDR1 MNHEY, CDR2 SVGAGI. The CDR3 region is CASSIAGATDTQYF. The CDR3 nucleotides read TGTGCCAGCAGTATAGCGGGAGCAACAGATACGCAGTATTTT.

This clone has a single count. This rearrangement joins TRBV7-8 to TRBJ2-7, with 10 nucleotides matching TRBD2. The CDR3 spans 16 residues. Germline V gene data show CDR1 as SGHVS and CDR2 as FQNEAQ. With 1 base clipped from V and 2 bases from J, the junction kept 5 bases outside the gene matches. CDR3 nucleotides: TGTGCCAGCAGCTTAGAGACTAGCGGGTTGACCTACGAGCAGTACGTC. It yields the protein CASSLETSGLTYEQYV.